This TCR beta chain was sequenced for a study of CXCR3-negative and CXCR3-positive naive CD8 T cells. Looking at the study overall: The study obtained about 135 million TRB reads, about 1.5 +/- 0.3 million per library.

On this clonotype: The antigen is unknown.

UMI-labeled 5' RACE yielded the TRB cDNA libraries. TCRdb re-called the 5' RACE reads and gives one entry per CDR3 protein, without DNA. The sample table sets out tens of thousands of distinct CDR3 sequences. Naive CD8+ T cells were CD45RO-CCR7+CD27+CD95-. General study results and limits: Between one naive subset and the other, surface CD5 was comparable, and TCR strength was inferred from TRB CDR3 properties. Memory CD8+ cells showed much lower diversity, while both naive subsets were comparably high. CXCR3-positive naive cells carried more hydrophobic TRB CDR3s than CXCR3-negative naive cells did.

Input material: naive CXCR3+ CD8+ T cells from blood. Subset specified: CD45RO-CCR7+CD27+CD95- naive CD8+ T cells expressing CXCR3 (TNR3+). This TCR came from a human donor in good health. Some clones in this sample may be carry-over from other donors' samples.

CDR3 sequence: CASSLTFPDTQYF. The V call is TRBV7-3, the J call TRBJ2-3. Germline CDR1 and CDR2: SGHTA and FQGTGA. The CDR3 runs to 13 residues.